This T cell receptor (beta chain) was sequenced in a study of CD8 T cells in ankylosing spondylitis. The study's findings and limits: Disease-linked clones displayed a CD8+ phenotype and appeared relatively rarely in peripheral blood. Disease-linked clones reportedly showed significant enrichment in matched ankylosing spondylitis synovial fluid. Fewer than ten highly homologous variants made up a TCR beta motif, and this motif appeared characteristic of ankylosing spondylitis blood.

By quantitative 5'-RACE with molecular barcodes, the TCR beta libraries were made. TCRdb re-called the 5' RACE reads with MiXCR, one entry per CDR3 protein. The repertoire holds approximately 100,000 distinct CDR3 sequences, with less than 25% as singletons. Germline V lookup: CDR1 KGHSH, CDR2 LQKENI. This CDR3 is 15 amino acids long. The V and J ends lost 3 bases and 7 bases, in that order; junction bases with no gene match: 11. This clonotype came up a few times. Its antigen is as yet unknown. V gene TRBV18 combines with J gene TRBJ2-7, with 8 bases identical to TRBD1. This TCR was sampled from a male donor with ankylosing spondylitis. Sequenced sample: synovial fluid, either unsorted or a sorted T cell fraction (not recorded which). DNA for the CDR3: TGTGCCAGCTCACCCGGACAGGGTGCAATTGGGGAGCAGTACTTC. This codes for CASSPGQGAIGEQYF.